This TCR beta chain was recorded in a study of cytomegalovirus exposure and HLA in healthy donors. A word on this clone: In the same sample, other DNA sequences code for this CDR3.

Both 60 Vbeta primers and 13 Jbeta primers went into the PCR. Assay: immunoSEQ multiplex PCR; the TCRdb copy retains only in-frame clones and omits some. The top ten clones hold about 2.5% of a sample with tens of thousands of clones, 70% to 90% of them seen once. CDR1 and CDR2 from the germline V gene are MNHEY and SVGAGI. The length of the CDR3 is 14 residues. Trimming removed 0 bases from V and 4 bases from J, with 9 bases in between. The source material was PBMCs. The chain links TRBV6-5 to TRBJ1-1; no definite D call. The TCR was taken from a young man in good health and CMV-seronegative. The CDR3 DNA is TGTGCCAGCAGTTACTCGATTCAGGTCACTGAAGCTTTCTTT. This codes for CASSYSIQVTEAFF.